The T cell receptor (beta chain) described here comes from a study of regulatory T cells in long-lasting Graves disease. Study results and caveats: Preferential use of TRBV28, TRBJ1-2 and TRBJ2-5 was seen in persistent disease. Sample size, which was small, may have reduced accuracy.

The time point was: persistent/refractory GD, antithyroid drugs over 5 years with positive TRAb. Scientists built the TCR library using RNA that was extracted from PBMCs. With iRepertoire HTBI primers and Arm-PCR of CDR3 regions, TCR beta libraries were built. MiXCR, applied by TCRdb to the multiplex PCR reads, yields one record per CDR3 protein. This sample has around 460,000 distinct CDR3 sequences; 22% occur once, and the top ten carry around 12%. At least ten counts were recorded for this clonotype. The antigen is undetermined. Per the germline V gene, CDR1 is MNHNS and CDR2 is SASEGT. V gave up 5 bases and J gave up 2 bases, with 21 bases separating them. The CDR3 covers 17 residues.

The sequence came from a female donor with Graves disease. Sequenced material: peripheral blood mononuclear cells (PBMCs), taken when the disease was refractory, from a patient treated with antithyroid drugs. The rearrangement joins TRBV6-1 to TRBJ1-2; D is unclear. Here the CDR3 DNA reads TGTGCCAGCAGTCCAGCCCCGCCCCGCGACTTCAACTATGGCTACACCTTC. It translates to CASSPAPPRDFNYGYTF.